The clone carrying this T cell receptor beta chain showed up just a few times. The entry originates in a study of cytomegalovirus exposure and HLA in healthy donors. Researchers ran the PCR with 60 Vbeta and 13 Jbeta primers. Produced via immunoSEQ multiplex PCR; TCRdb's table is partial and in-frame only. The table shows some 140,000 clones, with roughly 85% occurring only once. The CDR3 runs 13 residues. Germline loops: CDR1 MNHEY, CDR2 SMNVEV (reference sequence). Trimming took 3 bases from V and 3 from J, leaving 8 bases between them. This clonotype was sampled from a woman aged 25 to 45 in good health and CMV-seropositive. V and J are TRBV27 and TRBJ1-2; D is possibly TRBD1 (5 bases). Sequenced input: PBMCs. CDR3 sequence (DNA): TGTGCCAGCAGTTTCCAGGGCGACTATGGCTACACCTTC. Amino acids: CASSFQGDYGYTF.